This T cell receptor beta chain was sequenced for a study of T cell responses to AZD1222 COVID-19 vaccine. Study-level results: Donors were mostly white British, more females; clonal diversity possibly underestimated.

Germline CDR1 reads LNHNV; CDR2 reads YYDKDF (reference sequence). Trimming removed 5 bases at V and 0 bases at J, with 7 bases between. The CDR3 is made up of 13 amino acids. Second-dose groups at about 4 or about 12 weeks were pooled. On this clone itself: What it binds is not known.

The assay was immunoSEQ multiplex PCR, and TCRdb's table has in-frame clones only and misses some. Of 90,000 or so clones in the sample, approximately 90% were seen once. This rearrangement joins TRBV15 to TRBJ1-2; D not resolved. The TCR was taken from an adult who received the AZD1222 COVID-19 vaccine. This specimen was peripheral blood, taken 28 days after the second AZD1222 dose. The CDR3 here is CATSPDPNYGYTF. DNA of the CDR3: TGTGCCACCAGCCCGGACCCTAACTATGGCTACACCTTC.